This T cell receptor (beta chain) originates from a study of blood T cell repertoires in COVID-19. Overall study: Whether acute or convalescent, the COVID-19 samples came from the United States, Italy and Spain.

How the authors handled the data: Estimates of nucleated cell counts were drawn from the amplification of reference gene primers. TCRdb keeps only in-frame clones here, not all; method: immunoSEQ multiplex PCR. V and J calls and clone size come straight from that table; D and trimming were deduced from the DNA. The table has a few hundred thousand clones, roughly nine tenths seen once; the top ten hold around 1.3%. V lost 2 bases to trimming and J lost 1 base, with 6 bases between them. Germline V gene data show CDR1 as SGHAT and CDR2 as FQNNGV. The length of the CDR3 is 14 residues. The chain joins TRBV11-2 to TRBJ1-3; perhaps TRBD1 as D (6 bases). The TCR originated in a human donor in a cohort exposed to, infected with or recovered from COVID-19 (not recorded which). The donor label of this sample is uncertain. The sample taken for sequencing was PBMCs or T cells enriched from blood (not recorded which). This CDR3 is CASSLQGSGNTIYF. CDR3 coding DNA: TGTGCCAGCAGCTTACAGGGGTCTGGAAACACCATATATTTT.